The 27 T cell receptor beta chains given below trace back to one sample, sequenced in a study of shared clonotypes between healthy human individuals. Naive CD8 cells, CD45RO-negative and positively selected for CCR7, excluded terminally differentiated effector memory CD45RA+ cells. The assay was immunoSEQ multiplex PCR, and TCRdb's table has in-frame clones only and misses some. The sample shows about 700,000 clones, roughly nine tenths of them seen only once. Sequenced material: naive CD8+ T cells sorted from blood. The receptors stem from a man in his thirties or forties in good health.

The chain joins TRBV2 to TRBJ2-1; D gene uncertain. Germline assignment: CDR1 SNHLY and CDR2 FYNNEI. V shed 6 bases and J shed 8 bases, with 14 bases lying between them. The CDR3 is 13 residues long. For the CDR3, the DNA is TGTGCCAGCAGGCACCTAGGAGACGATGAGCAGTTCTTC. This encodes CASRHLGDDEQFF.

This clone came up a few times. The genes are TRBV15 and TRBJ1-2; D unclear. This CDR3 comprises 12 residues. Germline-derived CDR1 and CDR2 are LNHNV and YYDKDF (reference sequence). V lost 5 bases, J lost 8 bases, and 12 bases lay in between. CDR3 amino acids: CATSPNEEGYTF. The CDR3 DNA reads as TGTGCCACCAGCCCTAACGAGGAAGGCTACACCTTC. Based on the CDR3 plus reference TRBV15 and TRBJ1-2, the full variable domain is DAMVIQNPRYQVTQFGKPVTLSCSQTLNHNVMYWYQQKSSQAPKLLFHYYDKDFNNEADTPDNFQSRRPNTSFCFLDIRSPGLGDTAMYLCATSPNEEGYTFGSGTRLTVV.

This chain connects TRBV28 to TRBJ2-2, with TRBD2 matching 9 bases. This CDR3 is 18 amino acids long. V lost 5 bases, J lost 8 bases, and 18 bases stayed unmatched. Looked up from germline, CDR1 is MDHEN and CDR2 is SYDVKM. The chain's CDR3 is CASSQRFGSGSTFGELFF. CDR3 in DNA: TGTGCCAGCAGTCAACGATTTGGTAGCGGGAGTACTTTTGGGGAGCTGTTTTTT.

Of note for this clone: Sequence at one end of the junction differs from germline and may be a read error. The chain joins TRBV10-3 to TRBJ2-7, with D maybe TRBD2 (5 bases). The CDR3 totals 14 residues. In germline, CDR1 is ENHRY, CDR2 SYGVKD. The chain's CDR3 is CASSEYGVTYEQYF. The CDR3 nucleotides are TGTGCCAGCAGTGAATACGGGGTAACCTACGAGCAGTACTTC.

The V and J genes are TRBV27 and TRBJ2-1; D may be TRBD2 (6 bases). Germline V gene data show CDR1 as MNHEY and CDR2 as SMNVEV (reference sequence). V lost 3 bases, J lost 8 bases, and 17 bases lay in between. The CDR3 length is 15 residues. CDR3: CASSFSGSPGDEQFF. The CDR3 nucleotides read TGTGCCAGCAGTTTTAGCGGCTCACCTGGGGATGAGCAGTTCTTC.

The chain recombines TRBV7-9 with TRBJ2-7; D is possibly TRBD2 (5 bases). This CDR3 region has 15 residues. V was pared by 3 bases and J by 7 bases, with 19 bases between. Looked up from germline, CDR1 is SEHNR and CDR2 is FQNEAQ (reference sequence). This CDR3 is CASSFGEGMKWEQYF. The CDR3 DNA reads TGTGCCAGCAGCTTCGGGGAAGGCATGAAATGGGAGCAGTACTTC.

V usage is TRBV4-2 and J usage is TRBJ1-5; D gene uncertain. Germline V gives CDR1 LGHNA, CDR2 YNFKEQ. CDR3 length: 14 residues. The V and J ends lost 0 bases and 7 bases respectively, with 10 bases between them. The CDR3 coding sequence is TGTGCCAGCAGCCAAGAGAGCCAGGTCCAGCCCCAGCATTTT. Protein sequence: CASSQESQVQPQHF.

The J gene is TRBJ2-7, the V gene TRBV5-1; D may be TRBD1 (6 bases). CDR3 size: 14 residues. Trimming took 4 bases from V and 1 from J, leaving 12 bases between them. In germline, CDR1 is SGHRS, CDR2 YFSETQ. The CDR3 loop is CASSPRDTSYEQYF. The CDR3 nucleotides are TGCGCCAGCAGCCCCCGGGACACTTCCTACGAGCAGTACTTC.

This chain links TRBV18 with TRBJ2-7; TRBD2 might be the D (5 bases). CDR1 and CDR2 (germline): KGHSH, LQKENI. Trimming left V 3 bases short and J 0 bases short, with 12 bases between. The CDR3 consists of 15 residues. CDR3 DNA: TGTGCCAGCTCACCTCCTGCGGGCCACTCCTACGAGCAGTACTTC. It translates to CASSPPAGHSYEQYF.

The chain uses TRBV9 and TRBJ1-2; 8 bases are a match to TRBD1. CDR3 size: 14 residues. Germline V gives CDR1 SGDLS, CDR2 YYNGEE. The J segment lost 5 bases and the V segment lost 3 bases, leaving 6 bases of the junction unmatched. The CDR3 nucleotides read TGTGCCAGCAGCGGGACAGGGTCCCCGTATGGCTACACCTTC. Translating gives CASSGTGSPYGYTF.

The CDR3 coding sequence is TGCGCCAGCAGCCCAAGTACTAGCGGGCTTGAAGAGACCCAGTACTTC. Residues: CASSPSTSGLEETQYF. This chain uses TRBV5-1 with TRBJ2-5; 9 positions agree with TRBD2. After removal of 4 bases from V and 3 bases from J, the junction contained 10 bases not matched to a gene. Germline lookup yields CDR1 SGHRS and CDR2 YFSETQ. CDR3 size: 16 residues.

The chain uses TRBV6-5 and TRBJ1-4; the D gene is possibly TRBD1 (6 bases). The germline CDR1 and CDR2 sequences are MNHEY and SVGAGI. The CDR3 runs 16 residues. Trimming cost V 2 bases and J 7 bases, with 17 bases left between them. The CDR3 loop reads CASSYVTTGKGEKLFF. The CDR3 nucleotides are TGTGCCAGCAGTTACGTCACAACAGGGAAGGGTGAAAAACTGTTTTTT.

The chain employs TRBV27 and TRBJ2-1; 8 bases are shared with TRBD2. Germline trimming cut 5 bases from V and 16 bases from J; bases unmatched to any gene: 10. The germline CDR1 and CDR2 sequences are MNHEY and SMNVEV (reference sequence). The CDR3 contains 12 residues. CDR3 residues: CASSKGGLVQFF. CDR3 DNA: TGTGCCAGCAGTAAGGGGGGACTAGTTCAATTCTTC.

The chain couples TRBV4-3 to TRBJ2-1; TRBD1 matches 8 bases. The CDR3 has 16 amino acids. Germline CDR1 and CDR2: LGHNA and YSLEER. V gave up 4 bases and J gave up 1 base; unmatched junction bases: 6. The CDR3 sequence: CASSPSGGFSYNEQFF. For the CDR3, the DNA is TGCGCCAGCAGCCCATCAGGGGGCTTTTCCTACAATGAGCAGTTCTTC.

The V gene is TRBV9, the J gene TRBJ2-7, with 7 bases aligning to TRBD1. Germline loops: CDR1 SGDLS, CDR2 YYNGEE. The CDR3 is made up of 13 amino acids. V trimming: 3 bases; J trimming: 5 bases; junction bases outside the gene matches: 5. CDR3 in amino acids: CASSARGPDEQYF. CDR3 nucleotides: TGTGCCAGCAGCGCGAGGGGGCCTGACGAGCAGTACTTC.

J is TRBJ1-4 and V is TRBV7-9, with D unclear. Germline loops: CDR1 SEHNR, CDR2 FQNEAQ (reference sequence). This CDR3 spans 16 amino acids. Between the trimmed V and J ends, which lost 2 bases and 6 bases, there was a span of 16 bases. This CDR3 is CASSLYPKADHEKLFF. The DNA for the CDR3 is TGTGCCAGCAGCTTATACCCTAAGGCCGATCATGAAAAACTGTTTTTT. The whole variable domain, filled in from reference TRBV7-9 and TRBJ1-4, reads DTGVSQNPRHKITKRGQNVTFRCDPISEHNRLYWYRQTLGQGPEFLTYFQNEAQLEKSRLLSDRFSAERPKGSFSTLEIQRTEQGDSAMYLCASSLYPKADHEKLFFGSGTQLSVL.

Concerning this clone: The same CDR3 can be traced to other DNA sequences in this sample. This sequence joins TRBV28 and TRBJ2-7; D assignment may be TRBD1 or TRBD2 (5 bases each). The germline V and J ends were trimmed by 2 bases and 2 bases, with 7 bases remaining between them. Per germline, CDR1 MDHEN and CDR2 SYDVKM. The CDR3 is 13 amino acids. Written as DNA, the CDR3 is TGTGCCAGCAGTTTAGGGGGAACCTACGAGCAGTACTTC. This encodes CASSLGGTYEQYF.

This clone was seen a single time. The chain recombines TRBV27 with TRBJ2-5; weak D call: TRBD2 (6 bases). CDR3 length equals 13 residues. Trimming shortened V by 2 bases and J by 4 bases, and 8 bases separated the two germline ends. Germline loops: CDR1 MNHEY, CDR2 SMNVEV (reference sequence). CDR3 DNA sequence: TGTGCCAGCAGTTTAAACGGGGGAGAGACCCAGTACTTC. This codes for CASSLNGGETQYF.

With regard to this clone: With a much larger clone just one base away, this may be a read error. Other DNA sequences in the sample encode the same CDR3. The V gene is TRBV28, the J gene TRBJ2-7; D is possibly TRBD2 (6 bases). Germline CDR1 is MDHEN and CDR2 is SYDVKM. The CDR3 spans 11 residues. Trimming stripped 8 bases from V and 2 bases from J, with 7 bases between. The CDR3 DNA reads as TGTGCCAGCGGCGGGACCTACGAGCAGTACTTC. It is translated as CASGGTYEQYF.

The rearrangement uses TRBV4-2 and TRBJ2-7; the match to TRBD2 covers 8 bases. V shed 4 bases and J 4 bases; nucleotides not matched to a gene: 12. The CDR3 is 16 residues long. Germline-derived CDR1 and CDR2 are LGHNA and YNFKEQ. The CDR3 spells CASSPTTRLAGYEQYF. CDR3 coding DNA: TGTGCCAGCAGCCCTACTACTCGTCTAGCGGGTTACGAGCAGTACTTC.

The DNA of the CDR3 is TGTGCCAGCAGGACAAACTACAATGAGCAGTTCTTC. Encoded protein: CASRTNYNEQFF. This sequence joins TRBV6-5 and TRBJ2-1; D not resolved. Germline V lookup: CDR1 MNHEY, CDR2 SVGAGI. CDR3 size: 12 residues. Trimming took off 6 bases at V and 3 bases at J, with 6 bases between the two ends.

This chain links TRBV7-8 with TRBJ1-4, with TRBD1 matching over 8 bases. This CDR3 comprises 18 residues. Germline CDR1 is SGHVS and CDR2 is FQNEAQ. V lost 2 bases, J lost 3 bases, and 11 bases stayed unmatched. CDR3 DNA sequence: TGTGCCAGCAGCTTATGGGAACAGGGGGTTATCGCTAATGAAAAACTGTTTTTT. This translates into CASSLWEQGVIANEKLFF. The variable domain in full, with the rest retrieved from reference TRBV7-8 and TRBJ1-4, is GAGVSQSPRYKVAKRGQDVALRCDPISGHVSLFWYQQALGQGPEFLTYFQNEAQLDKSGLPSDRFFAERPEGSVSTLKIQRTQQEDSAVYLCASSLWEQGVIANEKLFFGSGTQLSVL.

The DNA for the CDR3 is TGTGCCAGCAGTTACTCCGCGGAAGCTTTGGGCGAGCAGTACTTC. Protein sequence: CASSYSAEALGEQYF. The chain employs TRBV6-6 and TRBJ2-7, with D unresolved. The CDR3 runs 15 residues. Trimming removed 0 bases at V and 6 bases at J, with 15 bases between. Germline values: CDR1 MNHNY, CDR2 SVGAGI (reference sequence).

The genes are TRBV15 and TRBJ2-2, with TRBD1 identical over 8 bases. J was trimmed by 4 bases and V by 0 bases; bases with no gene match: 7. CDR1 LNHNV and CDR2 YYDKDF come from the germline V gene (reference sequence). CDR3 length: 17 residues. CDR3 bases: TGTGCCACCAGCAGAGATTTTGACAGGGGCCCCACCGGGGAGCTGTTTTTT. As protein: CATSRDFDRGPTGELFF.

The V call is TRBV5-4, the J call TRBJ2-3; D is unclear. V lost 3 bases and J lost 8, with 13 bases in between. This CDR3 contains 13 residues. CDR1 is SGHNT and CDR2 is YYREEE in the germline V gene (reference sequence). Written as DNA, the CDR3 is TGTGCCAGCAGCTGGTCGGTTAGTGGTACGCAGTATTTT. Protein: CASSWSVSGTQYF.

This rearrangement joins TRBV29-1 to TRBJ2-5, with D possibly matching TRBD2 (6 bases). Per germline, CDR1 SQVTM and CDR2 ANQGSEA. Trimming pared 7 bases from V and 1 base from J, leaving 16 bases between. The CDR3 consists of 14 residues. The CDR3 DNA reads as TGCAGCGGGCTGACGGGGGTCGGCCAAGAGACCCAGTACTTC. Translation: CSGLTGVGQETQYF. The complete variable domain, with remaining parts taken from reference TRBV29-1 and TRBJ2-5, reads SAVISQKPSRDICQRGTSLTIQCQVDSQVTMMFWYRQQPGQSLTLIATANQGSEATYESGFVIDKFPISRPNLTFSTLTVSNMSPEDSSIYLCSGLTGVGQETQYFGPGTRLLVL.

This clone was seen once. CDR3 sequence (DNA): TGTGCCAGCAGCACCGGGGGTTTCTACAATGAGCAGTTCTTC. It yields the protein CASSTGGFYNEQFF. V usage is TRBV7-9 and J usage is TRBJ2-1; weak D call: TRBD2 (6 bases). V gave up 5 bases and J gave up 3 bases, with 11 bases separating them. CDR1 is SEHNR and CDR2 is FQNEAQ in the germline V gene (reference sequence). This CDR3 has 14 residues.